This entry lists 21 T cell receptor beta chains sequenced from one sample in a study of T cell repertoires in cytomegalovirus infection. One entry per CDR3 protein results from TCRdb running MiXCR on the reads. The sample has about 120,000 distinct CDR3 sequences, 30% seen once. These receptors' targets are unknown. The sample here was CD8+ T cells from cultured PBMCs, taken from culture after CMV antigen stimulation. Source of these receptors: a human donor in good health (CMV status not recorded). Some clones in this sample may be carry-over from other donors' samples.

This clonotype was observed at least ten times. The chain uses TRBV7-2 and TRBJ2-7, with TRBD2 as a possible D gene (7 bases). The germline gives CDR1 SGHTA, CDR2 FQGNSA. The ends were cut back, 4 bases at V and 3 bases at J, with 25 bases in the middle. The CDR3 is 18 residues long. The CDR3 region is CASSSEVAGAASIYEQYF. CDR3 bases: TGTGCCAGCAGCTCAGAGGTCGCGGGGGCGGCCTCAATCTACGAGCAGTACTTC.

This clonotype was seen more than once but under ten times. This sequence joins TRBV19 and TRBJ1-5, with 8 bases lining up with TRBD1. With 3 bases clipped from V and 8 bases from J, the junction kept 3 bases outside the gene matches. The germline CDR1 and CDR2 sequences are LNHDA and SQIVND (reference sequence). The CDR3 has 13 residues. CDR3 bases: TGTGCCAGTAGTATCCAGGGGGCAGAGCCCCAGCATTTT. Translating it yields CASSIQGAEPQHF.

This clonotype was counted only a few times. The CDR3 sequence is CASSSPRTDTQYF. The CDR3 DNA reads as TGTGCCAGCAGCTCCCCCCGCACAGATACGCAGTATTTT. V is TRBV7-9 and J is TRBJ2-3; D gene unclear. The CDR3 covers 13 residues. Germline loops: CDR1 SEHNR, CDR2 FQNEAQ (reference sequence). Trimming pared 4 bases from V and 1 base from J, leaving 6 bases between.

Regarding this clonotype: One end of the junction does not line up with germline, which may come from a read error. The V gene is TRBV4-1, the J gene TRBJ2-1, with 10 bases that match TRBD2. The CDR3 sequence is 18 residues long. Germline values: CDR1 MGHRA, CDR2 YSYEKL. The CDR3 nucleotides read TGTGCCAGCAGCCAAGATCGGTCCTCGGGACTAGCGTTCGGTGAGCAGTTCTTC. Its protein product is CASSQDRSSGLAFGEQFF.

This clonotype was seen a single time. The V and J genes are TRBV27 and TRBJ2-1, with D perhaps TRBD1 (5 bases). The CDR3 contains 15 residues. Germline V gene lookup returns CDR1 MNHEY and CDR2 SMNVEV (reference sequence). The V end lost 6 bases, the J end lost 6 bases, and 18 bases lay between the germline ends. This CDR3 reads CASSVIPRVGNEQFF. DNA of the CDR3: TGTGCCAGCAGCGTTATCCCCAGGGTTGGCAATGAGCAGTTCTTC.

This clonotype was detected only once. V usage is TRBV2 and J usage is TRBJ2-7; D may be TRBD1 (6 bases). Germline-derived CDR1 and CDR2 are SNHLY and FYNNEI. The CDR3 consists of 15 residues. V shed 5 bases and J shed 2 bases, with 16 bases lying between them. DNA for the CDR3: TGTGCCAGCAGTACCGGGACACCGAGGGCCTACGAGCAGTACTTC. Translating it yields CASSTGTPRAYEQYF.

The V and J genes are TRBV2 and TRBJ1-2; 9 bases map to TRBD1. CDR1 and CDR2 (germline): SNHLY, FYNNEI. The length of the CDR3 is 15 residues. V lost 10 bases to trimming and J lost 2 bases; unmatched junction nucleotides: 11. DNA for the CDR3: TGTGCCAACAACCCAGGACAGGGGCGAAACTATGGCTACACCTTC. Its protein product is CANNPGQGRNYGYTF. Supplemented by reference TRBV2 and TRBJ1-2, the full variable domain reads EPEVTQTPSHQVTQMGQEVILRCVPISNHLYFYWYRQILGQKVEFLVSFYNNEISEKSEIFDDQFSVERPDGSNFTLKIRSTKLEDSAMYFCANNPGQGRNYGYTFGSGTRLTVV.

A few counts support this clonotype. This chain uses TRBV7-6 with TRBJ1-5; the D gene is possibly TRBD1 (6 bases). V was trimmed by 5 bases and J by 7 bases, leaving 18 bases between them. The CDR3 loop spans 15 amino acids. Germline CDR1 and CDR2: SGHVS and FNYEAQ. The CDR3 sequence: CASSPGPGAGQPQHF. The CDR3 nucleotides read TGTGCCAGCAGCCCAGGCCCAGGGGCGGGGCAGCCCCAGCATTTT.

This clonotype was seen only a few times. The J gene is TRBJ1-1, the V gene TRBV7-6; the D is unclear. The CDR3 runs to 16 residues. V lost 5 bases and J 0 bases, leaving 16 bases between the germline ends. Germline V gene lookup returns CDR1 SGHVS and CDR2 FNYEAQ. The CDR3 loop reads CASSPDAAGVNTEAFF. For the CDR3, the DNA is TGTGCCAGCAGCCCCGACGCCGCAGGAGTGAACACTGAAGCTTTCTTT.

This clonotype was seen only a few times. The rearrangement links TRBV6-6 to TRBJ2-3; 8 bases fit TRBD1. This CDR3 is built from 15 residues. From germline, CDR1 is MNHNY and CDR2 SVGAGI (reference sequence). Trimming cost V 4 bases and J 7 bases; bases outside gene matches: 10. Here the CDR3 DNA reads TGTGCCAGCAGTTTGGACAGGGCGACACAGCATACGCAGTATTTT. Its protein product is CASSLDRATQHTQYF.

V usage is TRBV6-5 and J usage is TRBJ2-3, with TRBD2 identical over 13 bases. Germline V lookup: CDR1 MNHEY, CDR2 SVGAGI. V lost 7 bases, J lost 7 bases, and 14 bases stayed unmatched. This CDR3 has 17 residues. The DNA for the CDR3 is TGTGCCAGCACCTCGATCCGACTAGCGGGGGGCCTTCATACGCAGTATTTT. The encoded protein is CASTSIRLAGGLHTQYF.

The rearrangement uses TRBV29-1 and TRBJ2-3; 11 bases are a match to TRBD1. V was clipped by 6 bases and J by 5 bases; unmatched bases: 7. The CDR3 has 14 residues. CDR1 SQVTM and CDR2 ANQGSEA come from the germline V gene. In DNA, the CDR3 is TGCAGCGTGGGCCGGGACAGGGGGGGAGATACGCAGTATTTT. It codes for CSVGRDRGGDTQYF.

In its sample, this clonotype was seen a few times. V gene TRBV7-2 combines with J gene TRBJ2-7; D could derive from TRBD1 or TRBD2 (6 bases each). Germline CDR1 reads SGHTA; CDR2 reads FQGNSA. V lost 3 bases to trimming and J lost 7 bases, with 10 bases between them. CDR3 length equals 12 residues. The CDR3 coding sequence is TGTGCCAGCAGCTTCGGGGGCCTTGAGCAGTACTTC. Translating gives CASSFGGLEQYF.

This sequence joins TRBV4-3 and TRBJ1-1; D remains ambiguous. Trimming cost V 5 bases and J 0 bases, with 22 bases left between them. Per the germline V gene, CDR1 is LGHNA and CDR2 is YSLEER. There are 18 residues in the CDR3. CDR3 protein: CASSKSLSSITMNTEAFF. Here the CDR3 DNA reads TGCGCCAGCAGCAAGAGCCTCTCCTCTATTACTATGAACACTGAAGCTTTCTTT.

The CDR3 region is CASSLGGQNIYNEQFF. CDR3 DNA sequence: TGTGCCAGCAGCTTAGGGGGACAGAATATATACAATGAGCAGTTCTTC. The rearrangement links TRBV11-2 to TRBJ2-1; 7 bases are shared with TRBD1. CDR1 SGHAT and CDR2 FQNNGV come from the germline V gene. CDR3 length: 16 amino acids. J lost 4 bases, V lost 1 base, and 7 bases had no gene match.

This clonotype was seen only a few times. The genes are TRBV12-3 or TRBV12-4 and TRBJ2-5; 9 nucleotides match TRBD2. This CDR3 spans 17 amino acids. V dropped 0 bases and J dropped 1; count of bases not matched to a gene: 6. CDR3 loop: CASSLAVSGGFQETQYF. CDR3 DNA: TGTGCCAGCAGTTTAGCGGTTAGCGGGGGCTTCCAAGAGACCCAGTACTTC.

This chain uses TRBV19 with TRBJ1-2, with D possibly being TRBD1 (6 bases). V lost 5 bases to trimming and J lost 7 bases, with 20 bases between them. CDR1 and CDR2 from the germline V gene are LNHDA and SQIVND (reference sequence). The CDR3 sequence is 15 residues long. As DNA, the CDR3 is TGTGCCAGTAGTCCGGGGGGCGATGGGACCTTTGGCTACACCTTC. Its translation: CASSPGGDGTFGYTF.

This chain uses TRBV7-3 with TRBJ2-1; the D gene is possibly TRBD1 (7 bases). The CDR3 loop spans 12 amino acids. V dropped 4 bases and J dropped 7 bases, with 8 bases sitting between them. Looked up from germline, CDR1 is SGHTA and CDR2 is FQGTGA. The CDR3 region is CASSSGGNEQFF. CDR3 in DNA: TGTGCCAGCAGCTCAGGGGGGAATGAGCAGTTCTTC.

The rearrangement links TRBV27 to TRBJ2-4; D is perhaps TRBD2 (7 bases). The CDR3 contains 14 residues. Germline-derived CDR1 and CDR2 are MNHEY and SMNVEV (reference sequence). V shed 2 bases and J shed 7 bases, with 12 bases lying between them. The CDR3 DNA reads as TGTGCCAGCAGTTTAGGGGGGGCCGGGAACATTCAGTACTTC. Its translation: CASSLGGAGNIQYF.

This chain joins TRBV10-3 and TRBJ1-4, with a weak D call TRBD1 (5 bases). This CDR3 is built from 17 residues. V lost 0 bases to trimming and J lost 4 bases, with 15 bases between them. Germline CDR1 is ENHRY and CDR2 is SYGVKD. CDR3 in amino acids: CAISESKGGAGNEKLFF. The CDR3 DNA sequence: TGTGCCATCAGTGAGTCTAAAGGCGGGGCCGGTAATGAAAAACTGTTTTTT.

This clonotype was recorded many times. In DNA form, the CDR3 reads TGTGCCAGCAGCTTAAATGCGGCGGGGGGGCACGGTAATGAGCAGTTCTTC. Amino acid sequence: CASSLNAAGGHGNEQFF. V usage is TRBV7-3 and J usage is TRBJ2-1; 9 nucleotides match TRBD2. CDR1 and CDR2 from the germline V gene are SGHTA and FQGTGA. With V trimmed by 1 base and J by 7 bases, 11 bases remained unmatched. The CDR3 is made up of 17 amino acids.